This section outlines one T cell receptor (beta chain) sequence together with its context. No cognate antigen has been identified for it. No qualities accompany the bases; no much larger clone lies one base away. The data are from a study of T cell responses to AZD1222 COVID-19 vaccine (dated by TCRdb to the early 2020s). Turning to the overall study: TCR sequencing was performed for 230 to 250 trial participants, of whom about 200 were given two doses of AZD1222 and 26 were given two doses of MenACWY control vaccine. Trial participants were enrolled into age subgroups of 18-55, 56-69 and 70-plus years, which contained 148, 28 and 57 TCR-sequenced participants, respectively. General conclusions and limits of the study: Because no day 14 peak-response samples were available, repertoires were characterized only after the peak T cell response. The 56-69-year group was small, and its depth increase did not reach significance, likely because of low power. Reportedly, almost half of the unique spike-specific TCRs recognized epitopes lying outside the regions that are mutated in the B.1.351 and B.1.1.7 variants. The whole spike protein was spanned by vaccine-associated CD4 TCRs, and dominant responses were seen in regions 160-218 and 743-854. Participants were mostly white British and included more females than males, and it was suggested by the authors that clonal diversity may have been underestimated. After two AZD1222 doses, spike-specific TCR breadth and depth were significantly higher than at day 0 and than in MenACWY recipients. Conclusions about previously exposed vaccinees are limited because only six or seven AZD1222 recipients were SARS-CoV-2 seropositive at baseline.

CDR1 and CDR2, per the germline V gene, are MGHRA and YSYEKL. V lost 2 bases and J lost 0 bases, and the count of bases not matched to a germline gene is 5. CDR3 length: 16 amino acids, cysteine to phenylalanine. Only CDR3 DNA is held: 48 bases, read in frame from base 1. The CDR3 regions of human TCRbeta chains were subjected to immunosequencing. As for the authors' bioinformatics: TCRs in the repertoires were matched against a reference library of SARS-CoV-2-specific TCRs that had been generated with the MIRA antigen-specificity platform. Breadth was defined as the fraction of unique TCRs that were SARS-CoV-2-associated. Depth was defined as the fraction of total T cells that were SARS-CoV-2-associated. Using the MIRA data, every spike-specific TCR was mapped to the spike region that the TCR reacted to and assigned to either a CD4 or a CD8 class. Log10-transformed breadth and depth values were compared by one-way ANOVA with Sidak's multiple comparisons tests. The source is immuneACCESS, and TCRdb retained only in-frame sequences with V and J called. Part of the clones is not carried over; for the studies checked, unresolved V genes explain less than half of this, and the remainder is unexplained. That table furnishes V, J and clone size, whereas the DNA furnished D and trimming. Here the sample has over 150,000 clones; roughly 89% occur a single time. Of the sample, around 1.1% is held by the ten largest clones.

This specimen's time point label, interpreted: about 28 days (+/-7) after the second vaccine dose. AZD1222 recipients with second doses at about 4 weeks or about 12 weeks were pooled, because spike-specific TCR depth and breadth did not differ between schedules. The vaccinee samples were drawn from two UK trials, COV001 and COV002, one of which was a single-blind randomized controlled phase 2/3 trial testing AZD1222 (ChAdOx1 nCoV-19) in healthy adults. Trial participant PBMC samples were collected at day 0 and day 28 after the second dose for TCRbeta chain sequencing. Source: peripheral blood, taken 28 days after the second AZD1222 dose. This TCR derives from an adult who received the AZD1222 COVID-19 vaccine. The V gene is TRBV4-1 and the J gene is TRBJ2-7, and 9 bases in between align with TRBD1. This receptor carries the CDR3 CASSQRGTGISYEQYF. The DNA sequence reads TGCGCCAGCAGCCAAAGAGGGACAGGGATCTCCTACGAGCAGTACTTC.